This record concerns one T cell receptor beta chain sequence. The target antigen is unknown. A junction boundary mismatches the germline segment, possibly from a read error. This sample also contains other DNA sequences that code for the same CDR3. Libraries were prepared by immunoSEQ multiplex PCR; TCRdb keeps only in-frame clonotypes and omits some of them. The table has about 2.3 million clones, roughly 92% seen once; the top ten hold approximately 0.41%. This sample is part of a study of shared clonotypes between healthy human individuals. Study in general: Plates per donor: three CD4 naive, three CD4 memory, two CD8 naive, one CD8 memory. Whole-study findings and limits: Across a handful of donors, naive CD4 shared 5% to 6%, naive CD8 under 4%, memory CD4 roughly 2.4%, memory CD8 approximately 0.4%. Represented genetic and exposure-history diversity was restricted by having few donors.

CDR3 size: 11 residues. Germline lookup yields CDR1 MGHDK and CDR2 SYGVNS. Recent acute infections and vaccinations were absent in the healthy HIV-negative adult donors. This chain joins TRBV25-1 and TRBJ2-1; D is ambiguous. What was sequenced was naive CD4+ T cells from PBMCs. Subset noted: CD45RA+ positively selected. This TCR was sampled from a man younger than 30 in good health. Some clones in this sample may be carry-over from other donors' samples. The CDR3 is CASSAYNEQFF. CDR3 sequence (DNA): TGTGCCAGCAGTGCCTATAATGAGCAGTTCTTC.